The rows below give T cell receptor beta chains drawn from one sample of a study of identical twins. Each CDR3 protein gets one entry after TCRdb re-called the 5' RACE reads with MiXCR. Seen here are roughly 720,000 distinct CDR3 sequences, about 20% observed once, and the top ten hold around 14%. The same specimen was also included in a second study, on T cells expressing NK-cell markers.

Sequencing input: PBMCs. These receptors originate from a young woman in good health. Both conserved end residues are part of each CDR3. The D gene is left open where the match is weak. Not every row has a clone size; where given, it reads once, few, many or a size class.

abundance,j_gene,d_gene,v_gene,CDR3aa,CDR3nt
few,TRBJ2-7,TRBD2,TRBV12-3/TRBV12-4,CASSASGYEQYF,TGTGCCAGCAGCGCTAGCGGGTACGAGCAGTACTTC
NA,TRBJ2-7,NA,TRBV10-3,CAISGGGLKSSYEQYF,TGTGCCATCAGCGGAGGGGGGTTGAAAAGCTCCTACGAGCAGTACTTC
few,TRBJ2-1,TRBD1,TRBV12-3/TRBV12-4,CASSLMTGGMNNEQFF,TGTGCCAGCAGTTTGATGACAGGGGGCATGAACAATGAGCAGTTCTTC
many,TRBJ2-7,NA,TRBV6-1,CASRPRTVSYEQYF,TGTGCCAGCAGGCCTCGTACAGTTTCCTACGAGCAGTACTTC
few,TRBJ2-2,TRBD2,TRBV5-1,CASSLVLAGGEELFF,TGCGCCAGCAGCTTGGTGCTAGCGGGGGGCGAGGAGCTGTTTTTT
few,TRBJ1-6,NA,TRBV7-2,CASSPPGDSPLHF,TGTGCCAGCAGCCCCCCCGGGGATTCACCCCTCCACTTT
few,TRBJ2-5,TRBD2,TRBV7-8,CASSTRTSGDRRETQYF,TGTGCCAGCAGCACTCGGACTAGCGGTGATAGGAGAGAGACCCAGTACTTC
few,TRBJ2-2,TRBD2,TRBV29-1,CSVELNLAGHRTGELFF,TGCAGCGTTGAACTGAATCTAGCGGGACATCGCACCGGGGAGCTGTTTTTT
few,TRBJ2-2,NA,TRBV5-1,CASTVLPGTLNTGELFF,TGCGCCAGCACCGTTTTGCCAGGGACCCTAAACACCGGGGAGCTGTTTTTT
many,TRBJ2-1,TRBD2,TRBV12-3/TRBV12-4,CASTQRGGHGNEQFF,TGTGCCAGCACCCAGCGGGGGGGCCATGGCAATGAGCAGTTCTTC
few,TRBJ2-6,NA,TRBV20-1,CSARTEPGANVLTF,TGCAGTGCGAGGACAGAGCCCGGGGCCAACGTCCTGACTTTC
NA,TRBJ2-1,TRBD1,TRBV4-1,CASSSRDRDYNEQFF,TGCGCCAGCAGTTCTCGGGACAGGGACTACAATGAGCAGTTCTTC
NA,TRBJ1-1,NA,TRBV10-3,CAISAQRDTEAFF,TGTGCCATCAGTGCTCAACGCGACACTGAAGCTTTCTTT
few,TRBJ2-1,TRBD2,TRBV29-1,CSVWGGSYNEQFF,TGCAGCGTTTGGGGGGGGTCCTACAATGAGCAGTTCTTC
NA,TRBJ2-7,TRBD2,TRBV4-1,CASSQPTSSHEQYF,TGCGCCAGCAGCCAGCCGACTAGCTCACACGAGCAGTACTTC
NA,TRBJ1-1,NA,TRBV29-1,CSVEDPEAFF,TGCAGCGTTGAAGACCCTGAAGCTTTCTTT
few,TRBJ1-1,TRBD1,TRBV7-6,CASSLEDRGSAFF,TGTGCCAGCAGCTTAGAGGACAGGGGTAGTGCTTTCTTT
NA,TRBJ2-7,NA,TRBV6-5,CASSNSVLTSYEQYF,TGTGCCAGCAGTAACTCCGTCCTGACTTCCTACGAGCAGTACTTC
few,TRBJ2-7,TRBD1,TRBV29-1,CSVVGTGTWEQYF,TGCAGCGTTGTCGGGACAGGGACATGGGAGCAGTACTTC
NA,TRBJ2-1,TRBD2,TRBV6-1,CASSTFSPTSDFNEQFF,TGTGCCAGCAGCACCTTCTCGCCCACTAGCGATTTCAATGAGCAGTTCTTC
NA,TRBJ2-7,NA,TRBV6-1,CASSKQGLGLYEQYF,TGTGCCAGCAGTAAACAGGGTTTGGGTCTCTACGAGCAGTACTTC
NA,TRBJ2-1,NA,TRBV6-6,CATNWATYNEQFF,TGTGCCACCAACTGGGCAACCTACAATGAGCAGTTCTTC
few,TRBJ2-1,TRBD1,TRBV7-2,CASSPRQGAVYNEQFF,TGTGCCAGCAGCCCCCGACAGGGGGCCGTATACAATGAGCAGTTCTTC
NA,TRBJ2-5,TRBD2,TRBV18,CASSPAPSGQETQYF,TGTGCCAGCTCACCGGCCCCTAGCGGACAAGAGACCCAGTACTTC
NA,TRBJ2-7,TRBD2,TRBV6-1,CASTRGSGSWEQYF,TGTGCCAGCACTCGGGGTAGCGGGAGTTGGGAGCAGTACTTC
NA,TRBJ2-7,TRBD2,TRBV20-1,CSAQERGPYEQYF,TGCAGTGCTCAAGAGCGGGGCCCCTACGAGCAGTACTTC
few,TRBJ2-7,NA,TRBV5-1,CASSSGGTIYYEQYF,TGCGCCAGCAGCTCGGGCGGGACAATCTACTACGAGCAGTACTTC
few,TRBJ2-5,TRBD2,TRBV20-1,CSARDGASGSQTQYF,TGCAGTGCTAGAGATGGGGCTAGCGGGAGTCAGACCCAGTACTTC
NA,TRBJ1-2,TRBD1,TRBV12-3/TRBV12-4,CASSLRQGHGYTF,TGTGCCAGCAGTTTACGACAGGGGCATGGCTACACCTTC
few,TRBJ2-5,NA,TRBV12-3/TRBV12-4,CASSLVGGAETQYF,TGTGCCAGCAGTTTGGTCGGAGGGGCAGAGACCCAGTACTTC
NA,TRBJ1-2,NA,TRBV7-9,CASSLDLNANYGYTF,TGTGCCAGCAGCTTAGATCTCAACGCTAACTATGGCTACACCTTC
NA,TRBJ1-2,TRBD1,TRBV9,CASTQQGNNYGYTF,TGTGCCAGCACCCAACAGGGGAATAACTATGGCTACACCTTC
NA,TRBJ2-7,NA,TRBV6-5,CASSSQGRTATYEQYF,TGTGCCAGCAGTTCTCAGGGGCGGACAGCCACCTACGAGCAGTACTTC
NA,TRBJ2-7,NA,TRBV2,CASSEAGQRLYEQYF,TGTGCCAGCAGTGAAGCGGGTCAGAGATTGTACGAGCAGTACTTC
few,TRBJ1-2,NA,TRBV14,CASSPLPGVYGYTF,TGTGCCAGCAGCCCACTTCCCGGGGTGTATGGCTACACCTTC
few,TRBJ2-4,TRBD2,TRBV5-1,CASSLGAGDRIQYF,TGCGCCAGCAGCTTGGGGGCGGGAGACCGGATTCAGTACTTC
NA,TRBJ1-4,NA,TRBV4-1,CASSQGWVGTKKLFF,TGCGCCAGCAGCCAAGGCTGGGTGGGAACCAAAAAACTGTTTTTT
few,TRBJ2-1,NA,TRBV5-1,CASSLTVSSSYNEQFF,TGCGCCAGCAGCTTGACAGTGTCCAGCTCCTACAATGAGCAGTTCTTC
many,TRBJ2-1,NA,TRBV5-1,CASSLQGGGQNNEQFF,TGCGCCAGCAGCTTACAGGGCGGGGGACAAAACAATGAGCAGTTCTTC
NA,TRBJ2-1,TRBD2,TRBV5-1,CASSVELAGVDEQFF,TGCGCCAGCTCCGTAGAGCTAGCGGGAGTTGATGAGCAGTTCTTC
NA,TRBJ2-7,NA,TRBV7-2,CASSLARRGEQYF,TGTGCCAGCAGCTTAGCGCGGAGGGGCGAGCAGTACTTC
few,TRBJ1-1,NA,TRBV7-9,CASSLRKDTEAFF,TGTGCCAGCAGCTTAAGAAAGGACACTGAAGCTTTCTTT
NA,TRBJ2-1,NA,TRBV10-3,CAISGIYNEQFF,TGTGCCATCTCCGGGATTTACAATGAGCAGTTCTTC
NA,TRBJ2-1,NA,TRBV6-2/TRBV6-3,CASSYSMFSSSYNEQFF,TGTGCCAGCAGTTACTCGATGTTTTCTAGCTCCTACAATGAGCAGTTCTTC
NA,TRBJ2-6,NA,TRBV5-1,CASSLRSFSSGANVLTF,TGCGCCAGCAGCTTGCGTAGCTTCTCCTCTGGGGCCAACGTCCTGACTTTC
many,TRBJ2-7,TRBD1,TRBV7-2,CASSRGQGRYEQYF,TGTGCCAGCAGCCGAGGACAGGGGCGCTACGAGCAGTACTTC
few,TRBJ1-1,NA,TRBV12-3/TRBV12-4,CASSLYLGTTEAFF,TGTGCCAGCAGTTTATATCTGGGTACCACTGAAGCTTTCTTT